These 12 T cell receptor beta chains share one sample of origin, sequenced in a study of blood T cell repertoires in COVID-19. Sequencing used immunoSEQ multiplex PCR; TCRdb keeps in-frame clones, though not all of them. The repertoire includes more than 85,000 clones, around 80% of them detected once, and around a quarter sits in the top ten. The sequenced material came from peripheral blood. These receptors were collected from a man between 65 and 80 years old with acute or convalescent COVID-19.

This sequence joins TRBV28 and TRBJ1-3; TRBD1 is a possible D gene (5 bases). The CDR3 sequence is 14 residues long. Trimming shortened V by 8 bases and J by 0 bases, and 11 bases separated the two germline ends. Germline V gene lookup returns CDR1 MDHEN and CDR2 SYDVKM. CDR3 DNA: TGTGCCAGCGTAGACAGCAACTCTGGAAACACCATATATTTT. This translates into CASVDSNSGNTIYF. Full variable domain (rest looked up from reference TRBV28 and TRBJ1-3): DVKVTQSSRYLVKRTGEKVFLECVQDMDHENMFWYRQDPGLGLRLIYFSYDVKMKEKGDIPEGYSVSREKKERFSLILESASTNQTSMYLCASVDSNSGNTIYFGEGSWLTVV.

The chain has TRBV3-1 (or the pseudogene TRBV3-2) and TRBJ2-5; the match to TRBD1 covers 9 bases. Germline CDR1 is LGHDT and CDR2 is YNNKEL (reference sequence). Losses at the gene ends were 6 bases for V and 5 bases for J; bases not matched to a gene: 7. The CDR3 runs 14 residues. This chain's CDR3 is CASSLLDRGETQYF. CDR3 DNA sequence: TGTGCCAGCAGTCTACTGGACAGGGGTGAGACCCAGTACTTC.

The table lists this clone with a few counts. V is TRBV18 and J is TRBJ1-4, with a weak D call TRBD1 (5 bases). The CDR3 consists of 16 residues. Trimming took 4 bases from V and 0 from J, leaving 12 bases between them. Per the germline V gene, CDR1 is KGHSH and CDR2 is LQKENI. The CDR3 loop is CASSRSRVTTNEKLFF. The CDR3 nucleotides read TGTGCCAGCTCACGATCCAGGGTTACAACTAATGAAAAACTGTTTTTT. The variable domain in full, with the rest retrieved from reference TRBV18 and TRBJ1-4, is NAGVMQNPRHLVRRRGQEARLRCSPMKGHSHVYWYRQLPEEGLKFMVYLQKENIIDESGMPKERFSAEFPKEGPSILRIQQVVRGDSAAYFCASSRSRVTTNEKLFFGSGTQLSVL.

This chain connects TRBV11-2 to TRBJ2-6; D perhaps matches TRBD2 (6 bases). Trimming removed 3 bases from V and 1 base from J, with 19 bases in between. Germline CDR1 SGHAT, CDR2 FQNNGV. The CDR3 has 19 amino acids. The CDR3 bases are TGTGCCAGCAGCTTGACGGGCGGAGGGCGGACTTCTGGGGCCAACGTCCTGACTTTC. Translation gives CASSLTGGGRTSGANVLTF.

Written as DNA, the CDR3 is TGTGCCTGCCCTGCAGGCAGGGGCAACCCTGAAGCTTTCTTT. Amino acid sequence: CACPAGRGNPEAFF. The chain combines TRBV30 with TRBJ1-1; perhaps TRBD1 as D (6 bases). V lost 6 bases to trimming and J lost 6 bases, with 20 bases between them. The germline V gene has CDR1 GTSNPN and CDR2 SVGIG (reference sequence). The CDR3 has 14 residues.

The chain is built from TRBV28 and TRBJ1-3; tentative D call: TRBD1 (6 bases). Per the germline V gene, CDR1 is MDHEN and CDR2 is SYDVKM. The CDR3 runs to 16 residues. V dropped 1 base and J dropped 2 bases, with 12 bases sitting between them. The CDR3 DNA reads as TGTGCCAGCAGTTTATCTTCCCCAGGGGCTGGAAACACCATATATTTT. This gives the protein CASSLSSPGAGNTIYF. Supplemented by reference TRBV28 and TRBJ1-3, the full variable domain reads DVKVTQSSRYLVKRTGEKVFLECVQDMDHENMFWYRQDPGLGLRLIYFSYDVKMKEKGDIPEGYSVSREKKERFSLILESASTNQTSMYLCASSLSSPGAGNTIYFGEGSWLTVV.

The chain joins TRBV28 to TRBJ2-1, with TRBD2 matching over 7 bases. Germline V gives CDR1 MDHEN, CDR2 SYDVKM. V shed 3 bases and J 8 bases; nucleotides not matched to a gene: 13. The CDR3 has 16 residues. The CDR3 bases are TGTGCCAGCAGTTTGGTGGGAGGGCCGGAGTGGGATGAGCAGTTCTTC. This gives the protein CASSLVGGPEWDEQFF.

The chain has TRBV4-3 and TRBJ2-5, with 10 bases aligning to TRBD2. With V trimmed by 4 bases and J by 3 bases, 2 bases remained unmatched. The CDR3 has 14 amino acids. Germline V gene lookup returns CDR1 LGHNA and CDR2 YSLEER. CDR3: CASSPGLAEETQYF. CDR3 sequence (DNA): TGCGCCAGCAGCCCCGGACTAGCGGAAGAGACCCAGTACTTC.

The chain recombines TRBV24-1 with TRBJ1-4; unclear D gene. The CDR3 extends over 15 amino acids. Looked up from germline, CDR1 is KGHDR and CDR2 is SFDVKD. Deletions cut 3 bases from V and 0 bases from J, with 7 bases between. The CDR3 nucleotides read TGTGCCACCAGTGATCGGGGATCAACTAATGAAAAACTGTTTTTT. Translating it yields CATSDRGSTNEKLFF.

The chain recombines TRBV7-2 with TRBJ1-2; D is perhaps TRBD1 (5 bases). Germline CDR1 reads SGHTA; CDR2 reads FQGNSA. This CDR3 has 12 residues. V lost 11 bases and J lost 8, with 18 bases in between. The CDR3 reads CASSRDSGGYTF. Here the CDR3 DNA reads TGTGCCTCCAGCCGGGACTCGGGGGGCTACACCTTC.

CDR3 sequence (DNA): TGTGCCAGCAGCTTGGACAGGGGGCTGGACAATGAGCAGTTCTTC. Its protein product is CASSLDRGLDNEQFF. V and J are TRBV5-6 and TRBJ2-1, with 9 bases lining up with TRBD1. Germline V CDR1 and CDR2: SGHDT, YYEEEE. This CDR3 is 15 amino acids long. Trimming cost V 0 bases and J 5 bases; bases outside gene matches: 3.

The gene calls are TRBV5-1 and TRBJ1-1; possibly TRBD1 for D (5 bases). The CDR3 totals 15 residues. V lost 4 bases and J lost 1, with 14 bases in between. Germline V lookup: CDR1 SGHRS, CDR2 YFSETQ. CDR3 nucleotide sequence: TGCGCCAGCAGCCTGGAGGGGCAGGGGAACACTGAAGCTTTCTTT. Amino acid sequence: CASSLEGQGNTEAFF.